Following are 8 T cell receptor beta chains from one sample sequenced in a study of Graves' ophthalmopathy and Graves' hyperthyroidism. Amplified TCR beta CDR3 regions were obtained using RNA transcripts as template. HTBI primers were used in a first-round RT-PCR, which preceded a second-round multiplex PCR. TCRdb recomputed calls from the multiplex PCR reads with MiXCR, one row per CDR3 protein. The table includes 650,000 to 800,000 distinct CDR3 sequences, about two fifths detected once. The sample consisted of peripheral blood. These receptors were collected from an adult man with Graves' ophthalmopathy.

This clonotype has at least ten counts. The rearrangement uses TRBV19 and TRBJ2-5; D may be TRBD1 or TRBD2 (5 bases each). The CDR3 spans 13 residues. CDR1 LNHDA and CDR2 SQIVND come from the germline V gene (reference sequence). Trimming cost V 0 bases and J 9 bases, with 11 bases left between them. The CDR3 is CASSIDLGDAQYF. CDR3 DNA sequence: TGTGCCAGTAGTATAGATCTAGGGGACGCCCAGTACTTC.

The chain employs TRBV2 and TRBJ1-2, with D possibly matching TRBD1 (5 bases). The CDR3 is 12 residues long. V lost 6 bases and J 4 bases, leaving 9 bases between the germline ends. The germline V gene encodes CDR1 SNHLY and CDR2 FYNNEI. The CDR3 region has the DNA TGTGCCAGCAGGGCGACAGTCTATGGCTACACCTTC. Protein: CASRATVYGYTF.

The chain couples TRBV5-5 to TRBJ2-5, with 8 bases matching TRBD1. Germline-derived CDR1 and CDR2 are SGHKS and YYEKEE (reference sequence). This CDR3 has 15 residues. With V trimmed by 0 bases and J by 5 bases, 6 bases remained unmatched. The CDR3 coding sequence is TGTGCCAGCAGCTTGGGACCGAGACAGGGGGAGACCCAGTACTTC. Its translation is CASSLGPRQGETQYF.

The rearrangement joins TRBV12-3 or TRBV12-4 to TRBJ2-7; 8 nucleotides agree with TRBD1. The CDR3 has 17 amino acids. V dropped 5 bases and J dropped 3; count of bases not matched to a gene: 15. The CDR3 protein is CASSRSRGRTANYEQYF. Here the CDR3 DNA reads TGTGCCAGCAGTCGCTCCAGGGGGCGGACAGCTAACTACGAGCAGTACTTC.

J is TRBJ1-6 and V is TRBV6-5; the match to TRBD1 covers 11 bases. The CDR3 totals 17 residues. From germline, CDR1 is MNHEY and CDR2 SVGAGI. With 5 bases clipped from V and 7 bases from J, the junction kept 10 bases outside the gene matches. This CDR3 reads CASSQVPGTGGNSPLHF. CDR3 nucleotide sequence: TGTGCCAGCAGTCAGGTCCCCGGGACAGGGGGAAATTCACCCCTCCACTTT.

There are many counts of this clonotype. The chain is built from TRBV10-3 and TRBJ1-1; D might be TRBD1 (5 bases). V gave up 0 bases and J gave up 6 bases, with 11 bases separating them. The CDR3 sequence is 14 residues long. Germline CDR1 and CDR2: ENHRY and SYGVKD. The CDR3 DNA is TGTGCCATCAGTGAGTCGGCAGGGCATTCTGAAGCTTTCTTT. It specifies CAISESAGHSEAFF.

V is TRBV9 and J is TRBJ1-5; D is ambiguous. The CDR3 runs to 13 residues. Germline V gene lookup returns CDR1 SGDLS and CDR2 YYNGEE. V gave up 5 bases and J gave up 9 bases, with 15 bases separating them. DNA of the CDR3: TGTGCCAGCAGTTCGGTATTGGACCGGCCCCAGCATTTT. Its protein is CASSSVLDRPQHF.

In its sample, this clonotype was seen many times. V is TRBV12-3 or TRBV12-4 and J is TRBJ2-7; D uncertain. The CDR3 consists of 11 residues. Trimming shortened V by 4 bases and J by 5 bases, and 6 bases separated the two germline ends. The CDR3 loop is CASSSGHEQYF. In DNA form, the CDR3 reads TGTGCCAGCAGTTCCGGACACGAGCAGTACTTC.